A selection of T cell receptor beta chains follows, all from one sample in a study of T cells after yellow fever vaccination. From the 5' RACE reads, TCRdb called clonotypes with MiXCR, one entry per CDR3 protein. The sample lists roughly 300,000 distinct CDR3 sequences, about 6.9% occurring once. Sequences were derived from PBMCs, sampled roughly 45 days after the first yellow fever vaccination. The source of these receptors is a man aged 18 to 29 who received the YFV17D yellow fever vaccine. CDR3s include the opening cysteine and the closing phenylalanine or tryptophan. D genes are given only for firm matches. Rows may omit the clone size; those that give it use once, few, many or a size class.

D gene	V gene	J gene	clone size	CDR3 DNA	CDR3 protein
NA	TRBV6-5	TRBJ1-2	many	TGTGCCAGCAGTTATTCCGAGGGGGGATATGGCTACACCTTC	CASSYSEGGYGYTF
NA	TRBV13	TRBJ2-3	few	TGTGCCAGCAGCCCCGGGACCCCCCTGTTGGTGGATACGCAGTATTTT	CASSPGTPLLVDTQYF
NA	TRBV19	TRBJ1-1	few	TGTGCCAGTAGTATTGAGGCAGGCAACCTGAGAAGCACTGAAGCTTTCTTT	CASSIEAGNLRSTEAFF
NA	TRBV6-1	TRBJ2-3	NA	TGTGCCAGCAGTGAGACCACTACCAATACGCAGTATTTT	CASSETTTNTQYF
NA	TRBV5-6	TRBJ2-4	many	TGTGCCAGCAGCCTACACGGGGGCTTC	CASSLHGGF
NA	TRBV5-1	TRBJ1-2	few	TGCGCCAGCAGCGGAGGACAACCATACTATGGCTACACCTTC	CASSGGQPYYGYTF
TRBD2	TRBV19	TRBJ2-1	NA	TGTGCCAGTAGTATAGCCGGGACTAGCAATGAGCAGTTCTTC	CASSIAGTSNEQFF
TRBD1	TRBV7-9	TRBJ2-1	many	TGTGCCAGCAGCTTTTCCACAGGGGGCATTTACAATGAGCAGTTCTTC	CASSFSTGGIYNEQFF
TRBD2	TRBV28	TRBJ2-1	many	TGTGCCAGCAGACTGCTAGCGGGGGCTTACAATGAGCAGTTCTTC	CASRLLAGAYNEQFF
NA	TRBV12-3/TRBV12-4	TRBJ2-2	few	TGTGCCAGCAGCCTTGGGCGGACAGCGAACACCGGGGAGCTGTTTTTT	CASSLGRTANTGELFF
NA	TRBV5-6	TRBJ2-5	many	TGTGCCAGCAGCTTGTCTGGGACGGAGACCCAGTACTTC	CASSLSGTETQYF
TRBD1	TRBV5-1	TRBJ2-3	many	TGCGCCAGCAGCTTACCCGGGACAGGGGGCCCAGATACGCAGTATTTT	CASSLPGTGGPDTQYF
NA	TRBV5-6	TRBJ1-5	NA	TGTGCCAGCAGCTTGGAGGGAGCGGGCAATCAGCCCCAGCATTTT	CASSLEGAGNQPQHF
NA	TRBV5-1	TRBJ2-5	few	TGCGCCAGCAGCCGGGACACACCTAAAGAGACCCAGTACTTC	CASSRDTPKETQYF
NA	TRBV4-2	TRBJ1-6	many	TGTGCCAGCAGCCAAGATTTCGCGCAGGTGACTAAGCTCCACTTT	CASSQDFAQVTKLHF
NA	TRBV7-9	TRBJ1-5	NA	TGTGCCAGCAGCCCGGGACACACAAATCAGCCCCAGCATTTT	CASSPGHTNQPQHF
NA	TRBV20-1	TRBJ1-5	NA	TGCAGTGCTAGAGATTGGGCTAACGGGGGCAATCAGCCCCAGCATTTT	CSARDWANGGNQPQHF
TRBD1	TRBV12-3/TRBV12-4	TRBJ2-7	few	TGTGCCAGCAGTTGGGGACAGGCGTCCTACGAGCAGTACTTC	CASSWGQASYEQYF
NA	TRBV7-2	TRBJ2-7	many	TGTGCCAGCAGCATTGACAGAACCTCCTACGAGCAGTACTTC	CASSIDRTSYEQYF
TRBD2	TRBV12-3/TRBV12-4	TRBJ2-4	few	TGTGCCAGCGCCCAAGGGACTAGTTCAAACATTCAGTACTTC	CASAQGTSSNIQYF
NA	TRBV20-1	TRBJ2-1	NA	TGCAGTGCTAGAGATGTCGCATCGAGGACCTACAATGAGCAGTTCTTC	CSARDVASRTYNEQFF
NA	TRBV20-1	TRBJ2-1	many	TGCAGTGCTAAGGGAGTGAATGAGCAGTTCTTC	CSAKGVNEQFF
NA	TRBV12-3/TRBV12-4	TRBJ2-4	many	TGTGCCAGCAGTGCCCCCGGTAGGGGACTAGCCAAAAACATTCAGTACTTC	CASSAPGRGLAKNIQYF
NA	TRBV6-2/TRBV6-3	TRBJ2-7	NA	TGTGCCAGCAGCCGTTGGGGCCTGGGCCTTCCCTACGAGCAGTACTTC	CASSRWGLGLPYEQYF
NA	TRBV6-1	TRBJ2-2	few	TGTGCCAGCATTGAAGGCCCACTGCCCGGGGAGCTGTTTTTT	CASIEGPLPGELFF
NA	TRBV6-2/TRBV6-3	TRBJ2-7	NA	TGTGCCAGCAGACCTTCAGGGTGGCGCGAGCAGTACTTC	CASRPSGWREQYF
TRBD2	TRBV27	TRBJ2-3	few	TGTGCCAGCAGTTCAACTACTAGCGGGGGGGTCACAGATACGCAGTATTTT	CASSSTTSGGVTDTQYF
TRBD2	TRBV7-2	TRBJ2-7	NA	TGTGCCAGCAGCTTTTACGGGGGGGCCGACTCCTACGAGCAGTACTTC	CASSFYGGADSYEQYF
TRBD1	TRBV7-2	TRBJ1-1	NA	TGTGCCAGCAGCTTAGATTCAGGGGGTTTTGACACTGAAGCTTTCTTT	CASSLDSGGFDTEAFF
TRBD1	TRBV10-3	TRBJ1-1	few	TGTGCCATCAGCAACTCGGACAGGGTGATAGGCACTGAAGCTTTCTTT	CAISNSDRVIGTEAFF
NA	TRBV29-1	TRBJ1-1	NA	TGCAGCGTTGTTAAGATCTTGAACACTGAAGCTTTCTTT	CSVVKILNTEAFF
TRBD2	TRBV18	TRBJ2-7	few	TGTGCCAGCTCACCAGGGGCGGGGGGGAACTACGAGCAGTACTTC	CASSPGAGGNYEQYF
TRBD2	TRBV5-4	TRBJ2-3	few	TGTGCCAGCAGCTTGATGGGGGGGTTCACAGATACGCAGTATTTT	CASSLMGGFTDTQYF
NA	TRBV5-1	TRBJ2-2	many	TGCGCCAGCAGCTTGGCCAGGCCGAACACCGGGGAGCTGTTTTTT	CASSLARPNTGELFF
NA	TRBV28	TRBJ2-5	few	TGTGCCAGCAGTCCCCATCCCCAGGGATCGGAGACCCAGTACTTC	CASSPHPQGSETQYF
NA	TRBV20-1	TRBJ2-1	many	TGCAGTGCTGGGGGCTTCCGCTCCTACAATGAGCAGTTCTTC	CSAGGFRSYNEQFF
TRBD1	TRBV7-9	TRBJ2-7	NA	TGTGCCAGCAGTCCTGACAGGGATTACTACGAGCAGTACTTC	CASSPDRDYYEQYF
NA	TRBV3-1	TRBJ1-3	few	TGTGCCAGCAGCCAATTGGACTACACCATATATTTT	CASSQLDYTIYF
TRBD2	TRBV10-2	TRBJ2-3	NA	TGCGCCAGCAATCTAGCGGGGGGAGATACGCAGTATTTT	CASNLAGGDTQYF
TRBD1	TRBV5-1	TRBJ1-6	few	TGCGCCAGCAGCGGACAGGGGGCGGAGAATTCACCCCTCCACTTT	CASSGQGAENSPLHF
NA	TRBV7-3	TRBJ2-5	NA	TGTGCCAGCAGCCCGCGGACAGGGAGGGTGGAGACCCAGTACTTC	CASSPRTGRVETQYF
NA	TRBV29-1	TRBJ1-2	NA	TGCAGCGTCACGGACGGTGCGGTCTATGGCTACACCTTC	CSVTDGAVYGYTF
NA	TRBV7-2	TRBJ2-2	few	TGTGCCAGCAGCTTAGTCGGGTCCCCCTGGGTTTTT	CASSLVGSPWVF
TRBD2	TRBV20-1	TRBJ2-3	few	TGCAGTGCGGTAGCGGGGAACACAGATACGCAGTATTTT	CSAVAGNTDTQYF
TRBD1	TRBV20-1	TRBJ1-1	many	TGCAGTGTACGGGACAGGGTCACTGAAGCTTTCTTT	CSVRDRVTEAFF
NA	TRBV2	TRBJ1-6	NA	TGTGCCAGCAGTGAATTTCTGGGGCGCTCACCCCTCCACTTT	CASSEFLGRSPLHF
TRBD2	TRBV12-3/TRBV12-4	TRBJ2-7	NA	TGTGCCAGCAGTCTGACTAGCGGGGAATACGAGCAGTACTTC	CASSLTSGEYEQYF
TRBD2	TRBV5-4	TRBJ2-3	few	TGTGCCAGCAGCTCCAAGCGGGGGCCCACAGATACGCAGTATTTT	CASSSKRGPTDTQYF
NA	TRBV10-3	TRBJ1-4	few	TGTGCCATCAGTGAGTCCGGACATAATGAAAAACTGTTTTTT	CAISESGHNEKLFF
NA	TRBV18	TRBJ2-5	NA	TGTGCCAGCTCACCTAGGGGCCTGGGCCAAGAGACCCAGTACTTC	CASSPRGLGQETQYF
NA	TRBV9	TRBJ2-1	many	TGTGCCAGCAGCCTAGGAGGGGGCCAGTACAATGAGCAGTTCTTC	CASSLGGGQYNEQFF
NA	TRBV19	TRBJ2-1	NA	TGTGCCAGTAGTATACTAAGGACACTAGGCCCCGGTGAGCAGTTCTTC	CASSILRTLGPGEQFF
NA	TRBV6-4	TRBJ1-1	many	TGTGCCAGCACCCTCCTGGCAGGGCGGTTTATGGGGTTGGGGGGACTGAACACTGAAGCTTTCTTT	CASTLLAGRFMGLGGLNTEAFF
NA	TRBV6-5	TRBJ1-4	NA	TGTGCCAGCAGTTACTCGATTCCCGACAGTCAGGCAACTAATGAAAAACTGTTTTTT	CASSYSIPDSQATNEKLFF
NA	TRBV4-2	TRBJ2-7	few	TGTGCCAGCAGCCGACGGGGGGCCCTGAGCTCCTACGAGCAGTACTTC	CASSRRGALSSYEQYF